The clone carrying this T cell receptor (beta chain) has only one observation. These data belong to a study of blood T cell repertoires in COVID-19. Study overall: Samples came from the United States, Italy and Spain, spanning acute and convalescent COVID-19. PBMCs, B-cell-depleted T cells, or T cells were the source of the cDNA or gDNA that made up the material.

With 4 bases clipped from V and 6 bases from J, the junction kept 6 bases outside the gene matches. This CDR3 has 15 residues. Germline loops: CDR1 KGHDR, CDR2 SFDVKD. In the source study's methods: By means of reference gene primer amplification, nucleated cell counts were estimated. The protocol was immunoSEQ multiplex PCR, while the TCRdb copy is restricted to in-frame clones and leaves out a portion. The V and J calls and clone size come from that table; D and trimming were worked out from the DNA. The sample consists of around 320,000 clones, around 88% of them appearing once. The V gene is TRBV24-1, the J gene TRBJ2-3, with TRBD1 matching over 10 bases. The TCR sequence derives from a woman in her 30s who had recovered from COVID-19. Source material: peripheral blood. In DNA, the CDR3 is TGTGCCACCAGTGACGAGACAGGGGGCGCGGATACGCAGTATTTT. It translates to CATSDETGGADTQYF.